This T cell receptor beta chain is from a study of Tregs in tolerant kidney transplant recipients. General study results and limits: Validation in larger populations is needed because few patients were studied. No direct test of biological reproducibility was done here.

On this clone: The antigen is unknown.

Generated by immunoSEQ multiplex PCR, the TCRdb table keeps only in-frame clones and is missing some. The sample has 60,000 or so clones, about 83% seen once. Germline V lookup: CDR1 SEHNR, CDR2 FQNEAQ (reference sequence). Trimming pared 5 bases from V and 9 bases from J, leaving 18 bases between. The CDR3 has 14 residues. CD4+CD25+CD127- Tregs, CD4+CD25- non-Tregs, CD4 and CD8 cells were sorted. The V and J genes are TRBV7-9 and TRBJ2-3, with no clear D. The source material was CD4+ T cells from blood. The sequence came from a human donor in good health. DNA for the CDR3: TGTGCCAGCAGCGGACGACTTAGCACCGAGACGCAGTATTTT. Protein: CASSGRLSTETQYF.